Sequencing of this T cell receptor beta chain was carried out in a study of cytomegalovirus exposure and HLA in healthy donors. Study-level points and caveats: In a later analysis, DRB1 alleles had the most associated TCRs; HLA-C alleles the fewest. Later analysis suggested most CMV-associated TCR beta chains were HLA-restricted.

Germline CDR1 SGHRS, CDR2 YFSETQ. The CDR3 contains 15 residues. Trimming took off 4 bases at V and 4 bases at J, with 16 bases between the two ends. This clone occurred a few times. Its antigen is not identified. The PCR employed 60 Vbeta primers together with 13 Jbeta primers. TCRdb keeps only in-frame clones here, not all; method: immunoSEQ multiplex PCR. The table shows 95,000 to 150,000 clones, with around 80% occurring only once. Donors consisted of healthy bone marrow donors. Unrecorded immune exposure was likely among donors, who were nominally healthy when sampled. J is TRBJ2-3 and V is TRBV5-1, with D perhaps TRBD1 (7 bases). This TCR was sampled from a woman aged 50 to 65 in good health and CMV-seropositive. Sequences were obtained from PBMCs. The CDR3 sequence: CASSLGGQSADTQYF. Here the CDR3 DNA reads TGCGCCAGCAGCCTGGGGGGACAGAGCGCAGATACGCAGTATTTT.